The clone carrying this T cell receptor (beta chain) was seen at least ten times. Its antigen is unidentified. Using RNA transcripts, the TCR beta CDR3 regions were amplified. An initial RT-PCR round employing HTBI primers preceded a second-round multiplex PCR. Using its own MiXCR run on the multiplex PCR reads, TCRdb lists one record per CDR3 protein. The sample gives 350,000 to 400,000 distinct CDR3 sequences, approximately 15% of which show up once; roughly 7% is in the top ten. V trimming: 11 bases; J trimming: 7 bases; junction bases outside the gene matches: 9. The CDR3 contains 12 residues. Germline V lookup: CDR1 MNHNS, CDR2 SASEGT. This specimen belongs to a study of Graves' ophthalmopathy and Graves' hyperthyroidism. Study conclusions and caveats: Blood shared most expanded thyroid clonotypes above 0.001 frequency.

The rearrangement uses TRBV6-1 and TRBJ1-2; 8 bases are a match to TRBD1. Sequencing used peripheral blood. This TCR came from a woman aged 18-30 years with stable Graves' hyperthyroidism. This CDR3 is CALRGLEFGYTF. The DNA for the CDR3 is TGTGCCCTCAGGGGGCTGGAGTTTGGCTACACCTTC.